Listed below are T cell receptor beta chains from one sample, sequenced in a study of regulatory T cells in long-lasting Graves disease. TCRdb independently ran MiXCR on the multiplex PCR reads; one entry per CDR3 protein. The sample has hundreds of thousands of distinct CDR3 sequences; around a fifth are singletons. Source: peripheral blood mononuclear cells (PBMCs), taken when the disease was refractory, from a patient treated with antithyroid drugs. The receptors here all came from a female donor with Graves disease. The CDR3 runs from the conserved cysteine through the conserved F or W. D genes are given only for firm matches.

J gene: TRBJ2-5; V gene: TRBV3-1; D gene: TRBD2; CDR3 protein: CASRPGLAPETQYF
J gene: TRBJ1-2; V gene: TRBV20-1; D gene: TRBD1; CDR3 protein: CSARAQGAGGYTF
J gene: TRBJ2-2; V gene: TRBV29-1; D gene: .; CDR3 protein: CSVAWNYGGELFF
J gene: TRBJ2-7; V gene: TRBV3-1; D gene: .; CDR3 protein: CASSLGTSRYEQYF
J gene: TRBJ2-7; V gene: TRBV20-1; D gene: .; CDR3 protein: CSALSGTPTSEQYF
J gene: TRBJ2-1; V gene: TRBV30; D gene: TRBD2; CDR3 protein: CAWSVLAGYNEQFF
J gene: TRBJ2-4; V gene: TRBV19; D gene: TRBD2; CDR3 protein: CASSRQGLAGGGGNIQYF
J gene: TRBJ2-3; V gene: TRBV15; D gene: .; CDR3 protein: CATSSLANTDTQYF
J gene: TRBJ2-2; V gene: TRBV19; D gene: .; CDR3 protein: CASSIVPGNGELFF
J gene: TRBJ2-5; V gene: TRBV9; D gene: .; CDR3 protein: CASSVVGHHQETQYF
J gene: TRBJ2-2; V gene: TRBV11-2; D gene: TRBD1; CDR3 protein: CASSSDVVWTGQTGELFF
J gene: TRBJ2-6; V gene: TRBV6-1; D gene: .; CDR3 protein: CASSEDPSGANVLTF
J gene: TRBJ1-5; V gene: TRBV2; D gene: TRBD1; CDR3 protein: CASSPDRGGSNQPQHF
J gene: TRBJ1-1; V gene: TRBV6-1; D gene: .; CDR3 protein: CASSVADQNTEAFF
J gene: TRBJ2-7; V gene: TRBV28; D gene: .; CDR3 protein: CASSFWDSGRTGEQYF
J gene: TRBJ2-1; V gene: TRBV19; D gene: TRBD1; CDR3 protein: CASSIRTGVGHEQFF
J gene: TRBJ2-7; V gene: TRBV5-1; D gene: TRBD2; CDR3 protein: CASSLAGETHEQYF
J gene: TRBJ1-2; V gene: TRBV20-1; D gene: .; CDR3 protein: CSAIRVLRGYTF
J gene: TRBJ1-6; V gene: TRBV6-1; D gene: .; CDR3 protein: CASLPEVNSPLHF
J gene: TRBJ2-5; V gene: TRBV3-1; D gene: .; CDR3 protein: CASSQEVDWGETQYF
J gene: TRBJ2-5; V gene: TRBV28; D gene: TRBD1; CDR3 protein: CASRSRGMQTQYF
J gene: TRBJ1-1; V gene: TRBV20-1; D gene: .; CDR3 protein: CSATVNTEAFF
J gene: TRBJ2-2; V gene: TRBV29-1; D gene: .; CDR3 protein: CSVMGIYTGELFF
J gene: TRBJ2-5; V gene: TRBV28; D gene: .; CDR3 protein: CASSPTLQGRETQYF
J gene: TRBJ1-6; V gene: TRBV27; D gene: TRBD1; CDR3 protein: CASSLTGTGVGSPLHF
J gene: TRBJ1-4; V gene: TRBV7-8; D gene: .; CDR3 protein: CASSSRRWGPTNEKLFF
J gene: TRBJ1-1; V gene: TRBV10-3; D gene: .; CDR3 protein: CAISESLGMNTEAFF
J gene: TRBJ2-1; V gene: TRBV30; D gene: TRBD2; CDR3 protein: CAWSVGAGGSQQFF
J gene: TRBJ2-2; V gene: TRBV20-1; D gene: .; CDR3 protein: CSARAGPGTGELFF
J gene: TRBJ2-7; V gene: TRBV18; D gene: TRBD1; CDR3 protein: CASSPPFGTGYEQYF
J gene: TRBJ1-6; V gene: TRBV27; D gene: .; CDR3 protein: CASSGQGWSPLHF
J gene: TRBJ2-7; V gene: TRBV20-1; D gene: .; CDR3 protein: CSARNSFTYEQYF
J gene: TRBJ2-2; V gene: TRBV28; D gene: TRBD2; CDR3 protein: CASSLWGTSATGELFF
J gene: TRBJ2-2; V gene: TRBV7-9; D gene: .; CDR3 protein: CASSLDSGTGELFF
J gene: TRBJ2-5; V gene: TRBV4-1; D gene: TRBD2; CDR3 protein: CASSQGRRLAGAETQYF
J gene: TRBJ1-2; V gene: TRBV25-1; D gene: .; CDR3 protein: CASSEPGGNYGYTF
J gene: TRBJ2-7; V gene: TRBV7-9; D gene: TRBD2; CDR3 protein: CASSDPGLASPYEQYF
J gene: TRBJ2-7; V gene: TRBV6-1; D gene: .; CDR3 protein: CASSDFLGTASYEQYF
J gene: TRBJ2-1; V gene: TRBV11-2; D gene: .; CDR3 protein: CASSFTNLQYNEQFF
J gene: TRBJ2-1; V gene: TRBV2; D gene: TRBD2; CDR3 protein: CASSWTSGVREQFF
J gene: TRBJ2-2; V gene: TRBV4-1; D gene: .; CDR3 protein: CASSQDPGTGELFF
J gene: TRBJ2-7; V gene: TRBV20-1; D gene: TRBD2; CDR3 protein: CSALWGGRNEQYF
J gene: TRBJ2-2; V gene: TRBV5-1; D gene: TRBD1; CDR3 protein: CASSSGQDTGELFF
J gene: TRBJ2-7; V gene: TRBV20-1; D gene: TRBD1; CDR3 protein: CSAPGQVGSYEQYF
J gene: TRBJ1-5; V gene: TRBV19; D gene: .; CDR3 protein: CASSRGLSALTGNQPQHF
J gene: TRBJ1-1; V gene: TRBV3-1; D gene: TRBD1; CDR3 protein: CASSSQGVNTEAFF